What follows is one TCR beta chain and its context. What it binds is not known. The source of the sample is a study of cytomegalovirus exposure and HLA in healthy donors. The wider study: Samples from HLA-typed donors yielded about 85 million unique TCRs in an early data release. Genetic ancestry analysis placed approximately 79% of the roughly 400 donors that were genotyped in the Caucasian-associated cluster. Study-wide findings and caveats: Three of the chains that were CMV-associated were confirmed in vitro to be specific for CMV antigens. From TCR beta sequences, most subjects' HLA-A and HLA-B alleles were reportedly predicted accurately.

This PCR relied on a set of 60 Vbeta primers and 13 Jbeta primers. The table came from immunoSEQ multiplex PCR; TCRdb's copy has only in-frame clones and leaves some out. In total, the table holds roughly 120,000 clones. The length of the CDR3 is 16 residues. V trimming: 3 bases; J trimming: 2 bases; junction bases outside the gene matches: 8. CDR1 and CDR2 (germline): LGHNA, YNFKEQ. The clonotype comes from a man aged 18 to 29 in good health and CMV-seronegative. The rearrangement joins TRBV4-2 to TRBJ2-7; TRBD2 aligns across 9 bases. The source material was PBMCs. The CDR3 is CASSQPRAGGAYEQYF. The CDR3 DNA sequence: TGTGCCAGCAGCCAGCCTAGAGCGGGGGGAGCCTACGAGCAGTACTTC.